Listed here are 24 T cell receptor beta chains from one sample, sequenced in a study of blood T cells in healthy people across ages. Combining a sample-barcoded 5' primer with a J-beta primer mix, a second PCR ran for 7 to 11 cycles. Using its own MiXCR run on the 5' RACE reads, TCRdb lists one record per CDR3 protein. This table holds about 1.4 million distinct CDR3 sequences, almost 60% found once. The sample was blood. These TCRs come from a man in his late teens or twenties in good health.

The CDR3 loop is CASSQDLSGQTTYNEQFF. CDR3 coding DNA: TGCGCCAGCAGCCAAGATCTGTCGGGACAGACTACCTACAATGAGCAGTTCTTC. This rearrangement joins TRBV4-1 to TRBJ2-1; 7 nucleotides match TRBD1. CDR3 size: 18 residues. CDR1 and CDR2 (germline): MGHRA, YSYEKL. J gave up 2 bases and V 0 bases, and 10 bases lay outside the gene matches.

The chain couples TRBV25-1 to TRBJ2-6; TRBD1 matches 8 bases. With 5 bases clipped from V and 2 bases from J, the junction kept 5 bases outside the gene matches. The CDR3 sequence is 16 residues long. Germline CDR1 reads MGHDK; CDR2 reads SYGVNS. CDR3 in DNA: TGTGCCAGCAGTAACGGACAGGGAGCTGGGGCCAACGTCCTGACTTTC. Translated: CASSNGQGAGANVLTF.

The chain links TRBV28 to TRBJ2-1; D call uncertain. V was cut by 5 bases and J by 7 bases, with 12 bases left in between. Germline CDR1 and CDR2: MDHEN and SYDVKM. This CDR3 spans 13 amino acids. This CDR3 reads CASSILRGNEQFF. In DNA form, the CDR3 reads TGTGCCAGCAGTATTCTTAGAGGTAATGAGCAGTTCTTC.

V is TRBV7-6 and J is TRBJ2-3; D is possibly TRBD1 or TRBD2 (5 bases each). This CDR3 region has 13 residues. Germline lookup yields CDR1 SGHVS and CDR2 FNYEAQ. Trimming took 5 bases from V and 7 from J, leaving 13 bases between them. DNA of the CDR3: TGTGCCAGCAGCCCCTCTTGGGGGTATACGCAGTATTTT. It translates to CASSPSWGYTQYF. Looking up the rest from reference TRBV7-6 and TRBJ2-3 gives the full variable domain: GAGVSQSPRYKVTKRGQDVALRCDPISGHVSLYWYRQALGQGPEFLTYFNYEAQQDKSGLPNDRFSAERPEGSISTLTIQRTEQRDSAMYRCASSPSWGYTQYFGPGTRLTVL.

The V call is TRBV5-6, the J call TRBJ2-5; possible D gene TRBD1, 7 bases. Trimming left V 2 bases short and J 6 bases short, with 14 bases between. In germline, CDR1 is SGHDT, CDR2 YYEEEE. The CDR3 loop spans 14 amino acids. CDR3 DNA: TGTGCCAGCAGCTTCAGCAGGGGGAGGAAGACCCAGTACTTC. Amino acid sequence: CASSFSRGRKTQYF.

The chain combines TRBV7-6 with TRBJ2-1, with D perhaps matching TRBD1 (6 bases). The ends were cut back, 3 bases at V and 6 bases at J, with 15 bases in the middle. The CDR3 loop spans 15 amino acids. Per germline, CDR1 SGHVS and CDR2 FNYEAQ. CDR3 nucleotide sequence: TGTGCCAGCAGCTTTAGCACCAGGGGTGGCAATGAGCAGTTCTTC. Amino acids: CASSFSTRGGNEQFF.

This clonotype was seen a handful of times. DNA for the CDR3: TGCGCCAGCAGCTTGTTTAACGCAAGGAACACTGAAGCTTTCTTT. The encoded protein is CASSLFNARNTEAFF. The chain joins TRBV5-1 to TRBJ1-1; unclear D gene. From germline, CDR1 is SGHRS and CDR2 YFSETQ. The V end was cut by 1 base, the J end by 1 base, with 11 bases between. This CDR3 has 15 amino acids. The full variable domain, rest sourced from reference TRBV5-1 and TRBJ1-1, is KAGVTQTPRYLIKTRGQQVTLSCSPISGHRSVSWYQQTPGQGLQFLFEYFSETQRNKGNFPGRFSGRQFSNSRSEMNVSTLELGDSALYLCASSLFNARNTEAFFGQGTRLTVV.

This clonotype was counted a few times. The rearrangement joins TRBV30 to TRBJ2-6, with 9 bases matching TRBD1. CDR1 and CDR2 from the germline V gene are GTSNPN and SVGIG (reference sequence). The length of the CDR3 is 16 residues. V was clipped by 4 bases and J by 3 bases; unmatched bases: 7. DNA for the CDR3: TGTGCCTGGAACCCGGGACAGGGCTTTGGGGCCAACGTCCTGACTTTC. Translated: CAWNPGQGFGANVLTF.

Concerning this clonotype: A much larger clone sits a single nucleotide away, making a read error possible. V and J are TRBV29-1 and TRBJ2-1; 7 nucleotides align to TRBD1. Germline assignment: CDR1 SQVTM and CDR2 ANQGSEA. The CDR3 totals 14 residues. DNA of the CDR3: TGCTGCGTTGAGGGCCAGGGGGCCTACAATGAGCAGTTCTTC. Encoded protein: CCVEGQGAYNEQFF.

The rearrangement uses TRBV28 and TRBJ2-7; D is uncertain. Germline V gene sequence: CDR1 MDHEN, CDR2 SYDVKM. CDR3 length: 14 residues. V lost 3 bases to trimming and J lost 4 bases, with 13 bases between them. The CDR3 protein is CASSFVNLGYEQYF. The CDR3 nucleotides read TGTGCCAGCAGTTTTGTCAATCTGGGATACGAGCAGTACTTC.

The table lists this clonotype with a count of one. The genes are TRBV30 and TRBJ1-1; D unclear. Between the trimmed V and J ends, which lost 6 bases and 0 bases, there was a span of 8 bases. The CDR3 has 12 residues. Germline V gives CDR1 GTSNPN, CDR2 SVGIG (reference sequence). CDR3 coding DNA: TGTGCCTGTATGGGTGTGAACACTGAAGCTTTCTTT. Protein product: CACMGVNTEAFF.

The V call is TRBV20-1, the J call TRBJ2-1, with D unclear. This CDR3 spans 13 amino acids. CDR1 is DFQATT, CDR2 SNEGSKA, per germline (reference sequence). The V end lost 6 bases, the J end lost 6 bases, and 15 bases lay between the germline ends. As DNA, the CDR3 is TGCAGTGCGTTAATAGCTACCAGCAATGAGCAGTTCTTC. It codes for CSALIATSNEQFF.

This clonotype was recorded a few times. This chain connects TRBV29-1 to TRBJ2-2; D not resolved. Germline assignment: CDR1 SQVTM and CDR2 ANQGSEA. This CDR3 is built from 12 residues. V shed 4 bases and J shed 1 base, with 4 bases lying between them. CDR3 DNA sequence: TGCAGCGTTGCGAAGAACACCGGGGAGCTGTTTTTT. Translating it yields CSVAKNTGELFF.

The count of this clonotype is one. The CDR3 nucleotides read TGCGCCAGCAGCCAAGGTCCTGCACAAGGGGAGACCCAGTACTTC. It is translated as CASSQGPAQGETQYF. The V call is TRBV4-1, the J call TRBJ2-5; D unclear. The CDR3 length is 15 residues. Trimming removed 1 base at V and 5 bases at J, with 14 bases between. The germline CDR1 and CDR2 sequences are MGHRA and YSYEKL.

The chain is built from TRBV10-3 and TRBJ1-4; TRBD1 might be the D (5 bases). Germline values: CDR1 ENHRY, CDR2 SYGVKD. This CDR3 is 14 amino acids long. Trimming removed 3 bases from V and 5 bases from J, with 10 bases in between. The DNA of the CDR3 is TGTGCCATCAGTGATGAGGGGCCGAATGAAAAACTGTTTTTT. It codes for CAISDEGPNEKLFF.

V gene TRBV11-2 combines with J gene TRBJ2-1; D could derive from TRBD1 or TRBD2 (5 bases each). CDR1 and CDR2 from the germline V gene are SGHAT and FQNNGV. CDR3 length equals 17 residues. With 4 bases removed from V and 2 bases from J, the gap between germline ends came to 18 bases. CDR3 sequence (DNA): TGTGCCAGCAGCTGGAGCGCGGAAGGGACCCCCTACAATGAGCAGTTCTTC. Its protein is CASSWSAEGTPYNEQFF.

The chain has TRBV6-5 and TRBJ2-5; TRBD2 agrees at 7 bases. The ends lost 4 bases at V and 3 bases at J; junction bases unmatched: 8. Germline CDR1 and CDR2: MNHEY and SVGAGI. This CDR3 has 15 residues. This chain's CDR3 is CASSFALAFKETQYF. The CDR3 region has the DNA TGTGCCAGCAGTTTCGCACTAGCGTTCAAAGAGACCCAGTACTTC.

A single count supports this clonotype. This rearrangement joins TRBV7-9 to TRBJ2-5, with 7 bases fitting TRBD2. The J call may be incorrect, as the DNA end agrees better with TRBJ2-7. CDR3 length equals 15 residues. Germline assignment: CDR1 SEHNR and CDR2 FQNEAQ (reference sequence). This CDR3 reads CASSSPGGRTYEQYF. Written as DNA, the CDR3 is TGTGCCAGCAGCTCCCCGGGGGGACGGACATACGAGCAGTACTTC.

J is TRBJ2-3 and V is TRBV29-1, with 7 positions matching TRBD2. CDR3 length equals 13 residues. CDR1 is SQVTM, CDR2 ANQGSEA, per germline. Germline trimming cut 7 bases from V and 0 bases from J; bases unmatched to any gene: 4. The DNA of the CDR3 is TGCAGCGGCAGACTAGCTAGCACAGATACGCAGTATTTT. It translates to CSGRLASTDTQYF.

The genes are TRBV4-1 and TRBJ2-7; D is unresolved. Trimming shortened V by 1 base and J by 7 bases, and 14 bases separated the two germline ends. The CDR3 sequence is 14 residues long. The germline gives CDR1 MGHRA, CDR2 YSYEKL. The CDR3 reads CASSQVYVGNEQYF. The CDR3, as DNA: TGCGCCAGCAGCCAAGTTTATGTGGGGAATGAGCAGTACTTC.

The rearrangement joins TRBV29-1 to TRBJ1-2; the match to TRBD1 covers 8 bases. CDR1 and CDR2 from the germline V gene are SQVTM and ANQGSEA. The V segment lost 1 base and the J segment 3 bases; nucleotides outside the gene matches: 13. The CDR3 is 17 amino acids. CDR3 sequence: CSVEGGPGGAEDYGYTF. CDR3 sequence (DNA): TGCAGCGTTGAAGGCGGCCCAGGGGGCGCTGAGGACTATGGCTACACCTTC.

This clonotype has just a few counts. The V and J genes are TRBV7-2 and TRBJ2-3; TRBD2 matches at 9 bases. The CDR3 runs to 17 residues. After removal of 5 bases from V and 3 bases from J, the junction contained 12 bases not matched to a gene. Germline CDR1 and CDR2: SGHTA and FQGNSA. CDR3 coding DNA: TGTGCCAGCAGCCGGACTGGTAGCGGGGGAGGAACAGATACGCAGTATTTT. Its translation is CASSRTGSGGGTDTQYF.

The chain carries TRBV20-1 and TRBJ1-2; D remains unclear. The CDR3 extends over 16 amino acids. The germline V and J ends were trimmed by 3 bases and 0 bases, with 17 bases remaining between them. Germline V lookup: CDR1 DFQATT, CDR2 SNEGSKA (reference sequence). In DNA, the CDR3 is TGCAGTGCTAGTGGTGAAACTACCAAGGCTAACTATGGCTACACCTTC. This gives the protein CSASGETTKANYGYTF.

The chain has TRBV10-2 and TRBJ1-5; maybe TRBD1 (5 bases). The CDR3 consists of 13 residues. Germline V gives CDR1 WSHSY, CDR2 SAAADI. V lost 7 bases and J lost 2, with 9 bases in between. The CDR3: CASKGQRNQPQHF. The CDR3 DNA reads TGCGCCAGCAAGGGGCAACGCAATCAGCCCCAGCATTTT.